These 30 T cell receptor beta chains were sequenced from one sample in a study of T cells in Graves' hyperthyroidism and ophthalmopathy. Amplification of TCR beta CDR3 regions used RNA as the template. TCR CDR3 underwent first-round RT-PCR with the HTBI primer set. Via MiXCR, TCRdb re-called the multiplex PCR reads, giving one row per CDR3 protein. This repertoire shows 550,000 to 800,000 distinct CDR3 sequences, 15% to 20% found once; its top ten account for around 15%. Sequenced material: blood. These receptors came from a man in his forties or fifties with Graves' hyperthyroidism.

The chain carries TRBV18 and TRBJ2-2, with D unresolved. Germline V lookup: CDR1 KGHSH, CDR2 LQKENI. V lost 2 bases and J lost 9, with 7 bases in between. The CDR3 runs to 12 residues. Here the CDR3 reads CASSPGFRELFF. CDR3 nucleotides: TGTGCCAGCTCACCAGGGTTCCGGGAGCTGTTTTTT.

This clonotype was seen at least ten times. The chain links TRBV27 to TRBJ2-1; 9 bases line up with TRBD1. This CDR3 has 14 residues. CDR1 and CDR2 (germline): MNHEY, SMNVEV (reference sequence). The V and J ends lost 9 bases and 4 bases, in that order; junction bases with no gene match: 7. The CDR3 sequence is CASTGTGSYNEQFF. Written as DNA, the CDR3 is TGTGCCAGTACCGGGACAGGGTCATACAATGAGCAGTTCTTC.

This clonotype was seen at least ten times. The rearrangement links TRBV2 to TRBJ2-1, with 13 nucleotides matching TRBD2. Trimming cost V 6 bases and J 12 bases; bases outside gene matches: 14. The germline gives CDR1 SNHLY, CDR2 FYNNEI. This CDR3 spans 16 amino acids. The CDR3: CASRGPTGTSGTGQFF. The CDR3 DNA is TGTGCCAGCAGAGGCCCGACCGGGACTAGCGGGACAGGGCAGTTCTTC.

V is TRBV28 and J is TRBJ2-7; no definite D call. The germline CDR1 and CDR2 sequences are MDHEN and SYDVKM. Trimming shortened V by 6 bases and J by 0 bases, and 9 bases separated the two germline ends. The CDR3 is 13 residues long. CDR3 region: CASRGSPSYEQYF. In DNA, the CDR3 is TGTGCCAGCAGAGGTAGTCCCTCCTACGAGCAGTACTTC.

This clonotype was picked up many times. The DNA of the CDR3 is TGTGCCACTCCGGGGGGGACAGGGGAATTGAATACGCAGTATTTT. It encodes CATPGGTGELNTQYF. The V and J genes are TRBV15 and TRBJ2-3; 10 positions agree with TRBD1. The CDR3 extends over 15 amino acids. Germline V lookup: CDR1 LNHNV, CDR2 YYDKDF (reference sequence). The trim removed 9 bases at V and 7 bases at J, leaving 13 bases unmatched.

This clonotype was seen ten or more times. V usage is TRBV7-9 and J usage is TRBJ2-5, with 9 bases that match TRBD2. This CDR3 is built from 14 residues. The V segment lost 2 bases and the J segment 6 bases; nucleotides outside the gene matches: 4. CDR1 is SEHNR and CDR2 is FQNEAQ in the germline V gene (reference sequence). The CDR3 DNA sequence: TGTGCCAGCAGCTTACGGCGGGAGGGTAAGACCCAGTACTTC. It specifies CASSLRREGKTQYF.

There are many counts of this clonotype. The chain is built from TRBV5-1 and TRBJ1-5; 7 bases fit TRBD1. Germline lookup yields CDR1 SGHRS and CDR2 YFSETQ. Trimming took 4 bases from V and 7 from J; bases not matched to a gene: 8. The CDR3 covers 14 residues. In nucleotides, the CDR3 is TGCGCCAGCAGCCTCTCAGGGGGGAGCCAGCCCCAGCATTTT. Translation gives CASSLSGGSQPQHF.

This CDR3 reads CSVAGDEQFF. CDR3 DNA sequence: TGCAGCGTTGCGGGGGATGAGCAGTTCTTC. The chain employs TRBV29-1 and TRBJ2-1, with D maybe TRBD2 (6 bases). Per the germline V gene, CDR1 is SQVTM and CDR2 is ANQGSEA. V was clipped by 4 bases and J by 8 bases, with 6 bases between them. The CDR3 covers 10 residues.

The chain carries TRBV27 and TRBJ2-1, with 8 bases identical to TRBD1. The CDR3 is made up of 14 amino acids. V gave up 5 bases and J gave up 3 bases; unmatched junction bases: 3. The germline V gene encodes CDR1 MNHEY and CDR2 SMNVEV (reference sequence). The CDR3 is CASSITGGYNEQFF. Here the CDR3 DNA reads TGTGCCAGCAGTATCACAGGGGGCTACAATGAGCAGTTCTTC.

This chain connects TRBV11-3 to TRBJ2-7; maybe TRBD2 (5 bases). Trimming pared 5 bases from V and 3 bases from J, leaving 14 bases between. Germline loops: CDR1 SGHNT, CDR2 YENEEA. CDR3 length: 14 amino acids. As DNA, the CDR3 is TGTGCCAGCAGCCCTAGCTGGCCTAACTACGAGCAGTACTTC. This gives the protein CASSPSWPNYEQYF.

This clonotype was seen ten or more times. The chain uses TRBV10-3 and TRBJ2-3, with 7 bases lining up with TRBD2. Trimming at V came to 4 bases and at J to 4 bases, leaving 8 bases not matched to a gene. From germline, CDR1 is ENHRY and CDR2 SYGVKD. CDR3 length equals 15 residues. Here the CDR3 DNA reads TGTGCCATCAGTGGGACTAGTCAGGTTCCAGATACGCAGTATTTT. Translating gives CAISGTSQVPDTQYF.

This clonotype was counted at least ten times. The V and J genes are TRBV28 and TRBJ2-3; D remains unclear. V was pared by 8 bases and J by 2 bases, with 17 bases between. This CDR3 contains 15 residues. In germline, CDR1 is MDHEN, CDR2 SYDVKM. CDR3 DNA sequence: TGTGCCAGCTTACCCCTGGCAGCGTCCACAGATACGCAGTATTTT. Its protein is CASLPLAASTDTQYF.

This clonotype occurred a few times. The rearrangement joins TRBV28 to TRBJ2-1, with 7 positions matching TRBD1. The CDR3 length is 14 residues. Germline V lookup: CDR1 MDHEN, CDR2 SYDVKM. V lost 5 bases and J lost 5; bases outside the gene matches: 6. CDR3 amino acids: CASSEGGKDNEQFF. In DNA, the CDR3 is TGTGCCAGCAGTGAAGGGGGCAAGGACAATGAGCAGTTCTTC.

The rearrangement links TRBV7-8 to TRBJ1-4, with D maybe TRBD1 (5 bases). Trimming removed 5 bases from V and 5 bases from J, with 12 bases in between. The germline gives CDR1 SGHVS, CDR2 FQNEAQ. The CDR3 extends over 14 amino acids. The CDR3 DNA follows: TGTGCCAGCAGCCTCCGGGACGGAAATGAAAAACTGTTTTTT. It encodes CASSLRDGNEKLFF.

This clonotype was detected only a few times. This clone may be a read error of a much larger clone one base away. The CDR3 spells CATSEPSTGFHGYGYTF. The CDR3 nucleotides read TGTGCCACCAGTGAGCCCTCGACAGGGTTTCATGGCTATGGCTACACCTTC. The chain joins TRBV10-3 to TRBJ1-2, with 7 bases that match TRBD1. The CDR3 totals 17 residues. Germline V gene data show CDR1 as ENHRY and CDR2 as SYGVKD.

This clonotype was detected ten times or more. The chain links TRBV28 to TRBJ1-2, with D hard to call. V was trimmed by 11 bases and J by 7 bases, leaving 17 bases between them. Looked up from germline, CDR1 is MDHEN and CDR2 is SYDVKM. The CDR3 is made up of 12 amino acids. CDR3 region: CAEGRAHAGYTF. CDR3 sequence (DNA): TGTGCCGAGGGTAGGGCCCACGCTGGCTACACCTTC.

The chain joins TRBV10-2 to TRBJ2-2; maybe TRBD1 (6 bases). CDR1 and CDR2 (germline): WSHSY, SAAADI. Trimming left V 6 bases short and J 5 bases short, with 10 bases between. The CDR3 has 13 amino acids. CDR3: CASRLTGTGELFF. CDR3 coding DNA: TGCGCCAGCAGACTAACAGGGACCGGGGAGCTGTTTTTT.

This clonotype was seen many times. CDR3 loop: CASSRELAGAGELFF. The CDR3 coding sequence is TGTGCCAGCAGCCGAGAATTGGCGGGAGCCGGGGAGCTGTTTTTT. The V call is TRBV7-3, the J call TRBJ2-2; TRBD2 matches 7 bases. V shed 5 bases and J 6 bases; nucleotides not matched to a gene: 9. Germline loops: CDR1 SGHTA, CDR2 FQGTGA. This CDR3 spans 15 amino acids.

V is TRBV3-1 and J is TRBJ2-7; the D gene is possibly TRBD1 (6 bases). The V gene's germline CDR1 is LGHDT and CDR2 YNNKEL (reference sequence). V lost 4 bases and J 7 bases, leaving 20 bases between the germline ends. CDR3 size: 15 residues. The CDR3 nucleotides read TGTGCCAGCAGCCGCGTTGGGGGCCGTGTGTGGGAGCAGTACTTC. This gives the protein CASSRVGGRVWEQYF.

This chain connects TRBV28 to TRBJ2-1, with D possibly TRBD2 on 5 matching bases. CDR3 length equals 14 residues. Germline CDR1 MDHEN, CDR2 SYDVKM. V dropped 4 bases and J dropped 5 bases, with 12 bases sitting between them. The CDR3 sequence is CASSSRTSNNEQFF. In nucleotides, the CDR3 is TGTGCCAGCAGTTCCAGGACTTCAAACAATGAGCAGTTCTTC.

This clonotype was observed at least ten times. V and J are TRBV9 and TRBJ1-1; 7 nucleotides agree with TRBD1. The CDR3 is made up of 14 amino acids. Germline V lookup: CDR1 SGDLS, CDR2 YYNGEE. V was clipped by 2 bases and J by 3 bases; unmatched bases: 4. CDR3 residues: CASSVGTAHTEAFF. The CDR3 nucleotides are TGTGCCAGCAGCGTTGGGACAGCTCACACTGAAGCTTTCTTT.

The V call is TRBV12-3 or TRBV12-4, the J call TRBJ1-5, with no clear D. The CDR3 totals 14 residues. The V end was cut by 3 bases, the J end by 6 bases, with 12 bases between. The CDR3 loop reads CASSFEGSSQPQHF. The CDR3 region has the DNA TGTGCCAGCAGTTTTGAAGGTAGCTCTCAGCCCCAGCATTTT.

Ten or more counts support this clonotype. V usage is TRBV28 and J usage is TRBJ2-7; TRBD1 aligns across 7 bases. Germline lookup yields CDR1 MDHEN and CDR2 SYDVKM. The length of the CDR3 is 14 residues. With V trimmed by 11 bases and J by 4 bases, 14 bases remained unmatched. The CDR3 sequence: CAGSVGQRNYEQYF. DNA for the CDR3: TGTGCCGGCTCCGTGGGACAGCGAAATTACGAGCAGTACTTC.

This chain uses TRBV6-1 with TRBJ1-5; TRBD1 aligns across 7 bases. Germline V CDR1 and CDR2: MNHNS, SASEGT. The V and J ends lost 0 bases and 7 bases, in that order; junction bases with no gene match: 9. This CDR3 is built from 16 residues. CDR3 protein: CASSEANRGWRQPQHF. Here the CDR3 DNA reads TGTGCCAGCAGTGAAGCTAACAGGGGATGGCGACAGCCCCAGCATTTT.

This clonotype was counted a few times. The chain uses TRBV9 and TRBJ2-3; TRBD2 matches at 7 bases. Germline trimming cut 3 bases from V and 5 bases from J; bases unmatched to any gene: 15. The CDR3 consists of 17 residues. Germline lookup yields CDR1 SGDLS and CDR2 YYNGEE. The CDR3 DNA reads TGTGCCAGCAGCGCCATAGGGAGGGAGGCCCAGGGAGATACGCAGTATTTT. It yields the protein CASSAIGREAQGDTQYF.

Comments on this clonotype: Compared with germline, one end of the junction differs, possibly owing to a read error. This chain connects TRBV11-2 to TRBJ2-1; the D is unclear. The CDR3 has 17 residues. The germline gives CDR1 SGHAT, CDR2 FQNNGV. The CDR3 protein is CASSQDLGNLGLNERFF. The CDR3 DNA reads as TGCGCCAGCAGCCAAGATCTGGGGAACCTGGGCCTCAATGAGCGGTTCTTC.

There are many counts of this clonotype. The chain couples TRBV20-1 to TRBJ2-3; possibly TRBD2 for D (6 bases). The CDR3 has 16 residues. Trimming removed 0 bases at V and 2 bases at J, with 15 bases between. Germline assignment: CDR1 DFQATT and CDR2 SNEGSKA (reference sequence). The CDR3 sequence is CSAREWEVHYTDTQYF. In nucleotides, the CDR3 is TGCAGTGCTAGAGAATGGGAGGTTCATTACACAGATACGCAGTATTTT.

The chain joins TRBV18 to TRBJ2-5, with TRBD1 as a possible D gene (5 bases). The V end was cut by 3 bases, the J end by 1 base, with 9 bases between. Germline V CDR1 and CDR2: KGHSH, LQKENI. The CDR3 consists of 14 residues. The CDR3 is CASSPQDSQETQYF. CDR3 DNA: TGTGCCAGCTCACCTCAAGACAGCCAAGAGACCCAGTACTTC.

At least ten counts were recorded for this clonotype. The rearrangement links TRBV2 to TRBJ2-3, with no clear D. The germline CDR1 and CDR2 sequences are SNHLY and FYNNEI. The CDR3 has 12 amino acids. V was clipped by 4 bases and J by 2 bases, with 4 bases between them. The CDR3 spells CASSGNTDTQYF. CDR3 coding DNA: TGTGCCAGCAGTGGCAACACAGATACGCAGTATTTT.

At least ten counts were recorded for this clonotype. The chain links TRBV28 to TRBJ2-7; D not resolved. The length of the CDR3 is 16 residues. V was shortened by 2 bases and J by 3 bases, with 17 bases between the two germline ends. Germline CDR1 is MDHEN and CDR2 is SYDVKM. The CDR3 loop is CASSLEYVGPIYEQYF. CDR3 sequence (DNA): TGTGCCAGCAGTTTAGAATATGTGGGCCCTATCTACGAGCAGTACTTC.